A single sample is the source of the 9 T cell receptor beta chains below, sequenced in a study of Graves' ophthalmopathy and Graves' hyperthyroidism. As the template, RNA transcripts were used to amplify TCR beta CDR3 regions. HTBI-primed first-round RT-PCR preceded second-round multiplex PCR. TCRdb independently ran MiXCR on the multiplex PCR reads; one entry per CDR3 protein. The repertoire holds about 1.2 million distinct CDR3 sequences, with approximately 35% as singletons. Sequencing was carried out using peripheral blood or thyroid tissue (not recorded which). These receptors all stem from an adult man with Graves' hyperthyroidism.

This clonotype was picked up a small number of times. The chain's CDR3 is CSVASGGYYEQYF. CDR3 DNA sequence: TGCAGCGTTGCTAGCGGGGGCTACTACGAGCAGTACTTC. The chain combines TRBV29-1 with TRBJ2-7; TRBD2 agrees at 10 bases. From germline, CDR1 is SQVTM and CDR2 ANQGSEA. Trimming at V came to 4 bases and at J to 3 bases, leaving 3 bases not matched to a gene. The CDR3 is 13 amino acids.

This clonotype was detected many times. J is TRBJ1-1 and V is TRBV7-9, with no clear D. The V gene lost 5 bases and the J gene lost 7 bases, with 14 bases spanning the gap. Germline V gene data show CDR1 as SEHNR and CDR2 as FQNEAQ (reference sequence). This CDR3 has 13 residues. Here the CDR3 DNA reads TGTGCCAGCAGCCCCAGACCGACAAGTGAAGCTTTCTTT. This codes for CASSPRPTSEAFF. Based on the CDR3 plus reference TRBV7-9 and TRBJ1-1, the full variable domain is DTGVSQNPRHKITKRGQNVTFRCDPISEHNRLYWYRQTLGQGPEFLTYFQNEAQLEKSRLLSDRFSAERPKGSFSTLEIQRTEQGDSAMYLCASSPRPTSEAFFGQGTRLTVV.

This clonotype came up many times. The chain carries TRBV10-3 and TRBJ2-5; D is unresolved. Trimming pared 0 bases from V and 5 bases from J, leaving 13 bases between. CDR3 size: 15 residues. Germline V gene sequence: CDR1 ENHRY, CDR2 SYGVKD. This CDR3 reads CAISESGRPRETQYF. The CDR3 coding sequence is TGTGCCATCAGTGAGTCAGGCCGCCCGCGGGAGACCCAGTACTTC.

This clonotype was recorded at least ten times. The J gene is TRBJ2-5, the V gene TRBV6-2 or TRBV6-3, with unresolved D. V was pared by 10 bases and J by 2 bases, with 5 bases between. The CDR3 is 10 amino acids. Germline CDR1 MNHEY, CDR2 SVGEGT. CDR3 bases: TGTGCCACCGCACAAGAGACCCAGTACTTC. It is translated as CATAQETQYF.

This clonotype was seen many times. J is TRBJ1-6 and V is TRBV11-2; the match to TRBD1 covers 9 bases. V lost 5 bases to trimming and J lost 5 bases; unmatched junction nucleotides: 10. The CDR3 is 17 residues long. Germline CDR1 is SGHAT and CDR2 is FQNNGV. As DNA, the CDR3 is TGTGCCAGCAGCCTAAAAGGCGGGACAGGGAATAATTCACCCCTCCACTTT. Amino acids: CASSLKGGTGNNSPLHF.

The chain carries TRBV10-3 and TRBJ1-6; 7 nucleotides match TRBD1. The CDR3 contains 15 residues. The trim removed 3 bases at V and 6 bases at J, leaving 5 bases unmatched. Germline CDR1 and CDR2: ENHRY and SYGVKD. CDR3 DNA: TGTGCCATCAGTGATGGGGGGACAGCTAATTCACCCCTCCACTTT. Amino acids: CAISDGGTANSPLHF.

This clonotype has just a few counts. CDR3 sequence reads: CASSSNRDRAYEQYF. CDR3 DNA: TGTGCCAGCAGCTCAAACCGGGACAGGGCCTACGAGCAGTACTTC. The rearrangement uses TRBV6-6 and TRBJ2-7; TRBD1 matches at 9 bases. CDR3 length: 15 amino acids. The V gene's germline CDR1 is MNHNY and CDR2 SVGAGI (reference sequence). With 6 bases clipped from V and 2 bases from J, the junction kept 8 bases outside the gene matches.

The CDR3 DNA sequence: TGCGCCAGCAGCTTGGGACAGGGAGTGCGGACTAATGAAAAACTGTTTTTT. The encoded protein is CASSLGQGVRTNEKLFF. The chain is built from TRBV5-1 and TRBJ1-4, with 7 bases identical to TRBD1. The CDR3 length is 17 residues. Germline V gene data show CDR1 as SGHRS and CDR2 as YFSETQ. The trim removed 0 bases at V and 2 bases at J, leaving 7 bases unmatched.

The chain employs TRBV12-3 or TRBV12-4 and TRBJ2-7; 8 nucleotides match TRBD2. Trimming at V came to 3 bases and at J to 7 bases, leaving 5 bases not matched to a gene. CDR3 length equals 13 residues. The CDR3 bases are TGTGCCAGCAGTTTCCGGGGGGGCGGTGAGCAGTACTTC. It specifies CASSFRGGGEQYF.